A single sample is the source of the 15 T cell receptor beta chains below, sequenced in a study of blood T cells in healthy people across ages. The authors ran a second PCR of about 6 to 11 cycles using a sample-barcoded 5' primer and a J-beta primer mix. TCRdb ran MiXCR on the 5' RACE reads and lists one entry per CDR3 protein. The data contain 700,000 or so distinct CDR3 sequences, roughly 41% of them seen just once; the ten biggest clones take up approximately 31%. Material: blood. The receptors originated from a man of 80 years or more in good health.

This clonotype was counted once. The chain is built from TRBV20-1 and TRBJ2-5; a possible D gene is TRBD2 (6 bases). The J call may be wrong; the DNA end is better matched by TRBJ2-7. Germline lookup yields CDR1 DFQATT and CDR2 SNEGSKA (reference sequence). This CDR3 is built from 15 residues. The CDR3 nucleotides read TGCAGTGCTTCCGATCGAGCAACACGGAGGGACGAGCAGTACTTC. Encoded protein: CSASDRATRRDEQYF.

This clonotype showed up just a few times. The chain has TRBV14 and TRBJ2-7, with D possibly TRBD2 on 6 matching bases. CDR1 is SGHDN and CDR2 is FVKESK in the germline V gene. Deletions cut 5 bases from V and 4 bases from J, with 9 bases between. CDR3 length equals 12 residues. The CDR3 sequence: CASSNGRYEQYF. CDR3 DNA: TGTGCCAGCAGCAACGGGAGATACGAGCAGTACTTC.

The chain links TRBV15 to TRBJ1-5; unclear D gene. The CDR3 has 13 amino acids. V lost 7 bases and J 3 bases, leaving 10 bases between the germline ends. Germline CDR1 reads LNHNV; CDR2 reads YYDKDF (reference sequence). In DNA form, the CDR3 reads TGTGCCACCACTGGCGGACCCAATCAGCCCCAGCATTTT. Translating it yields CATTGGPNQPQHF. The whole variable domain, remainder taken from reference TRBV15 and TRBJ1-5, is DAMVIQNPRYQVTQFGKPVTLSCSQTLNHNVMYWYQQKSSQAPKLLFHYYDKDFNNEADTPDNFQSRRPNTSFCFLDIRSPGLGDTAMYLCATTGGPNQPQHFGDGTRLSIL.

As for this clonotype: A read error may explain this, as a much larger clone is one base away. The chain combines TRBV5-5 with TRBJ2-1, with D perhaps assigned TRBD1 or TRBD2 (5 bases each). CDR1 and CDR2 (germline): SGHKS, YYEKEE (reference sequence). V was clipped by 4 bases and J by 7 bases, with 18 bases between them. The length of the CDR3 is 15 residues. DNA for the CDR3: TGTGCCAGCAGCCCGGGACGAGCGGCTACGAATGAGCAGTTCTTC. Translating it yields CASSPGRAATNEQFF.

This chain uses TRBV7-9 with TRBJ2-1, with D perhaps TRBD2 (5 bases). This CDR3 has 13 residues. The germline V gene has CDR1 SEHNR and CDR2 FQNEAQ (reference sequence). V was shortened by 5 bases and J by 8 bases, with 13 bases between the two germline ends. The CDR3 nucleotides read TGTGCCAGCAGCCCCGGGAATAGCCATGAGCAGTTCTTC. Translating it yields CASSPGNSHEQFF.

The chain recombines TRBV5-1 with TRBJ2-3; 9 nucleotides match TRBD2. This CDR3 has 15 residues. With 0 bases clipped from V and 6 bases from J, the junction kept 5 bases outside the gene matches. The germline CDR1 and CDR2 sequences are SGHRS and YFSETQ. DNA for the CDR3: TGCGCCAGCAGCTTGGTATCTAGCGGGGCTGATACGCAGTATTTT. This codes for CASSLVSSGADTQYF.

The chain links TRBV6-5 to TRBJ1-5; D ambiguous. The CDR3 loop spans 15 amino acids. V shed 5 bases and J shed 2 bases, with 13 bases lying between them. Germline lookup yields CDR1 MNHEY and CDR2 SVGAGI. CDR3 sequence reads: CASSTHGRGNQPQHF. In DNA form, the CDR3 reads TGTGCCAGCAGTACCCACGGTAGAGGCAATCAGCCCCAGCATTTT.

This clonotype showed up many times. The chain is built from TRBV6-5 and TRBJ2-5; 8 bases are a match to TRBD2. CDR3 length: 16 amino acids. Germline trimming cut 2 bases from V and 3 bases from J; bases unmatched to any gene: 8. Looked up from germline, CDR1 is MNHEY and CDR2 is SVGAGI. CDR3 sequence: CASSYPAGEGEETQYF. The CDR3 nucleotides are TGTGCCAGCAGTTACCCAGCGGGGGAGGGCGAAGAGACCCAGTACTTC.

This clonotype was detected only a few times. The chain joins TRBV28 to TRBJ2-4, with 9 positions matching TRBD2. The V gene end was trimmed by 6 bases and the J gene end by 2 bases; junction bases not matched to a gene: 5. The CDR3 has 15 residues. Germline CDR1 and CDR2: MDHEN and SYDVKM. The CDR3 DNA reads as TGTGCCAGCAGCGGAAGCGGGAGGTCCAAAAACATTCAGTACTTC. It encodes CASSGSGRSKNIQYF.

V gene TRBV18 combines with J gene TRBJ2-7; D gene uncertain. This CDR3 spans 13 amino acids. V was clipped by 0 bases and J by 6 bases, with 9 bases between them. Per the germline V gene, CDR1 is KGHSH and CDR2 is LQKENI. In DNA, the CDR3 is TGTGCCAGCTCACCACCGTACGGAAGCGAGCAGTACTTC. This codes for CASSPPYGSEQYF.

This clonotype has only a few counts. The J gene is TRBJ1-1, the V gene TRBV29-1; tentative D call: TRBD1 (6 bases). The CDR3 extends over 15 amino acids. Trimming removed 0 bases at V and 7 bases at J, with 18 bases between. CDR1 is SQVTM, CDR2 ANQGSEA, per germline. Here the CDR3 DNA reads TGCAGCGTTGAAGATGGGACCGGGGGGGGACATGAAGCTTTCTTT. This sequence encodes CSVEDGTGGGHEAFF.

This clonotype has more than one count but fewer than ten. The chain combines TRBV3-1 with TRBJ2-5; D not resolved. CDR3 length equals 15 residues. Trimming shortened V by 3 bases and J by 5 bases, and 16 bases separated the two germline ends. Germline V gives CDR1 LGHDT, CDR2 YNNKEL (reference sequence). The CDR3 nucleotides read TGTGCCAGCAGCCATGGCAGCCAAAATCGGGAGACCCAGTACTTC. Its protein is CASSHGSQNRETQYF.

This clonotype was observed many times. The chain employs TRBV28 and TRBJ1-2, with D tentatively TRBD1 (6 bases). Between the trimmed V and J ends, which lost 7 bases and 7 bases, there was a span of 13 bases. The germline V gene encodes CDR1 MDHEN and CDR2 SYDVKM. This CDR3 region has 12 residues. The CDR3 sequence: CASTAGHGGYTF. The CDR3 DNA reads TGTGCCAGCACCGCGGGACATGGTGGCTACACCTTC.

The V and J genes are TRBV28 and TRBJ2-1; 12 bases align to TRBD2. The J call may be mistaken, given a closer DNA end match to TRBJ2-7. Looked up from germline, CDR1 is MDHEN and CDR2 is SYDVKM. The CDR3 is made up of 16 amino acids. DNA of the CDR3: TGTGCCAGCAGTCCAGAGGGACTAGCGGGCTACAATGAGCAGTACTTC. Translating it yields CASSPEGLAGYNEQYF.

V gene TRBV10-3 combines with J gene TRBJ1-4, with TRBD1 matching over 7 bases. The germline CDR1 and CDR2 sequences are ENHRY and SYGVKD. With 10 bases clipped from V and 4 bases from J, the junction kept 6 bases outside the gene matches. CDR3 length: 13 amino acids. The CDR3 loop reads CATRQGDNEKLFF. In DNA form, the CDR3 reads TGTGCCACCCGACAGGGCGATAATGAAAAACTGTTTTTT.